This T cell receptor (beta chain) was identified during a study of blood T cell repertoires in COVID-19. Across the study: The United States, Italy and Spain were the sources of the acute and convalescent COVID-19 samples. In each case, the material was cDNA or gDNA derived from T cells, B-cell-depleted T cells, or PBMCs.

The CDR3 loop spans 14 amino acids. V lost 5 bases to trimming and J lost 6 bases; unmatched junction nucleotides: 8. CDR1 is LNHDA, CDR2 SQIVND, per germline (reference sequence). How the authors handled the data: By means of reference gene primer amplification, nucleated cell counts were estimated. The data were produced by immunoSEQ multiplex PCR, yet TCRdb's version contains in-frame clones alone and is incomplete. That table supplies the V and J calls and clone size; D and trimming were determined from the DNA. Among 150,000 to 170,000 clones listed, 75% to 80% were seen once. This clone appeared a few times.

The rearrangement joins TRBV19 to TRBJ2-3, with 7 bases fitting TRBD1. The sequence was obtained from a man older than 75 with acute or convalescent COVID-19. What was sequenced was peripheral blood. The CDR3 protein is CASSSRQGWDTQYF. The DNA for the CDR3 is TGTGCCAGTAGTTCCCGACAGGGCTGGGATACGCAGTATTTT.